A single T cell receptor (beta chain) is shown here with its context. With 0 bases removed from V and 8 bases from J, the gap between germline ends came to 14 bases. This CDR3 has 16 amino acids. CDR1 and CDR2 from the germline V gene are MNHEY and SVGAGI. The entry originates in a study of T-cell reconstitution after alpha-beta-depleted transplantation in children. TCRbeta library preparation incorporated unique molecular identifiers. Each CDR3 protein gets one entry after TCRdb re-called the PCR reads with MiXCR. The repertoire has about 420,000 distinct CDR3 sequences, under 13% of them found once; the top ten carry approximately 5%.

The sequence was obtained from a human donor who donated a stem cell graft to a child with acute myeloid leukemia. Sequencing used PBMCs from the stem cell graft donor, obtained from the stem cell graft. The rearrangement joins TRBV6-5 to TRBJ1-6; D perhaps matches TRBD1 (5 bases). The CDR3 DNA follows: TGTGCCAGCAGTTACTCTCCGGACCAGGGCCATTCACCCCTCCACTTT. Protein product: CASSYSPDQGHSPLHF.